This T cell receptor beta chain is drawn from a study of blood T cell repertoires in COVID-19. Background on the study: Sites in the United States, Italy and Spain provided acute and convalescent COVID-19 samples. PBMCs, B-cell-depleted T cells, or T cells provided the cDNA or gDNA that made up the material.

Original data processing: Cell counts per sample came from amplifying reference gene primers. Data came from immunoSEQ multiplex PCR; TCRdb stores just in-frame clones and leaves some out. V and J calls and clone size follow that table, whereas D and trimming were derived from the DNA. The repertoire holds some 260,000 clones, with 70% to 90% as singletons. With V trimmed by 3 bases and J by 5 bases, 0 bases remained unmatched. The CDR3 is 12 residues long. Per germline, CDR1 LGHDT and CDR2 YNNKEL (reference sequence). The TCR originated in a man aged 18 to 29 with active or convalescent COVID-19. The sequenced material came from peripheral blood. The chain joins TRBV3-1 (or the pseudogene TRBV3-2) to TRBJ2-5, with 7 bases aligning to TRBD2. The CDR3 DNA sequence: TGTGCCAGCAGCCAGGGGGGGGAGACCCAGTACTTC. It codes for CASSQGGETQYF.